These 21 T cell receptor beta chains were sequenced from one sample in a study of blood T cell repertoires in COVID-19. Clones were read by immunoSEQ multiplex PCR, and TCRdb kept only the in-frame ones, dropping some. The sample records more than 300,000 clones, 70% to 90% being singletons. Sample: peripheral blood. These receptors were taken from a woman aged 25-40 years with COVID-19, enrolled during active disease.

The chain carries TRBV30 and TRBJ1-6, with a weak D call TRBD1 (6 bases). Germline values: CDR1 GTSNPN, CDR2 SVGIG (reference sequence). This CDR3 is built from 15 residues. V lost 4 bases and J lost 2, with 12 bases in between. As DNA, the CDR3 is TGTGCCTGGATGCAGGGGTACCCCTATAATTCACCCCTCCACTTT. Translating it yields CAWMQGYPYNSPLHF.

This clone appeared a single time. This chain connects TRBV14 to TRBJ1-1; no firm D call. CDR1 and CDR2 (germline): SGHDN, FVKESK. V was shortened by 1 base and J by 1 base, with 16 bases between the two germline ends. The CDR3 contains 17 residues. DNA of the CDR3: TGTGCCAGCAGCCAAGTTTGGTACCGCGAGAGGAACACTGAAGCTTTCTTT. Protein: CASSQVWYRERNTEAFF.

This clone was picked up a small number of times. V usage is TRBV9 and J usage is TRBJ1-5, with D possibly TRBD1 on 5 matching bases. The CDR3 spans 13 residues. Trimming shortened V by 3 bases and J by 7 bases, and 11 bases separated the two germline ends. From germline, CDR1 is SGDLS and CDR2 YYNGEE. The CDR3 bases are TGTGCCAGCAGCGCGGGCAGGGAACAGCCCCAGCATTTT. Translation: CASSAGREQPQHF.

This sequence joins TRBV15 and TRBJ1-5, with 7 nucleotides matching TRBD1. The junction had 5 bases not matched to a gene; V was cut back by 3 bases and J by 3 bases. The V gene's germline CDR1 is LNHNV and CDR2 YYDKDF (reference sequence). The CDR3 sequence is 15 residues long. CDR3 protein: CATSSQTGSNQPQHF. The DNA for the CDR3 is TGTGCCACCAGCAGTCAGACAGGGTCCAATCAGCCCCAGCATTTT.

This chain links TRBV2 with TRBJ1-4; D not resolved. Trimming shortened V by 9 bases and J by 8 bases, and 7 bases separated the two germline ends. Germline V gene data show CDR1 as SNHLY and CDR2 as FYNNEI. The CDR3 sequence is 10 residues long. CDR3 nucleotides: TGTGCCAGTCTTCGGGAAAAACTGTTTTTT. Its protein product is CASLREKLFF.

The chain combines TRBV19 with TRBJ1-1; weak D call: TRBD1 (6 bases). The CDR3 is made up of 14 amino acids. V dropped 6 bases and J dropped 1 base, with 12 bases sitting between them. CDR1 is LNHDA and CDR2 is SQIVND in the germline V gene (reference sequence). The CDR3 region is CASSADRWNTEAFF. CDR3 bases: TGTGCCAGTAGCGCTGACAGGTGGAACACTGAAGCTTTCTTT.

The genes are TRBV5-6 and TRBJ1-2; D is perhaps TRBD1 (5 bases). From germline, CDR1 is SGHDT and CDR2 YYEEEE. Trimming shortened V by 2 bases and J by 4 bases, and 15 bases separated the two germline ends. The CDR3 has 15 residues. The CDR3 region has the DNA TGTGCCAGCAGCTTTCGGTCCAGGGAGGGCTATGGCTACACCTTC. Its protein product is CASSFRSREGYGYTF.

The chain's CDR3 is CASSQAGGYTDTQYF. The DNA of the CDR3 is TGTGCCAGCAGCCAGGCCGGGGGATACACAGATACGCAGTATTTT. The V gene is TRBV4-2, the J gene TRBJ2-3; D perhaps matches TRBD2 (6 bases). V dropped 3 bases and J dropped 2 bases, with 12 bases sitting between them. This CDR3 contains 15 residues. Germline V gene lookup returns CDR1 LGHNA and CDR2 YNFKEQ.

Only a few counts were recorded for this clone. This chain links TRBV2 with TRBJ2-1, with a possible D match to TRBD1 (6 bases). The germline V and J ends were trimmed by 4 bases and 3 bases, with 10 bases remaining between them. This CDR3 has 14 residues. The germline V gene has CDR1 SNHLY and CDR2 FYNNEI. For the CDR3, the DNA is TGTGCCAGCAGTGGAAGGACAGTCTACAATGAGCAGTTCTTC. This gives the protein CASSGRTVYNEQFF.

The chain employs TRBV24-1 and TRBJ1-3; no clear D. Trimming left V 3 bases short and J 0 bases short, with 8 bases between. Germline CDR1 and CDR2: KGHDR and SFDVKD. The CDR3 runs to 15 residues. The CDR3 coding sequence is TGTGCCACCAGTGATGCCCGGTCCTCTGGAAACACCATATATTTT. As protein: CATSDARSSGNTIYF.

The chain combines TRBV4-2 with TRBJ2-3; possibly TRBD2 for D (7 bases). CDR1 and CDR2 from the germline V gene are LGHNA and YNFKEQ. The CDR3 has 17 amino acids. With 4 bases removed from V and 6 bases from J, the gap between germline ends came to 23 bases. CDR3 region: CASSLNIGGGLLDTQYF. The CDR3 DNA reads as TGTGCCAGCAGCCTTAATATTGGGGGGGGCCTCTTGGATACGCAGTATTTT.

The gene calls are TRBV11-3 and TRBJ2-5; the match to TRBD2 covers 13 bases. Germline V gene sequence: CDR1 SGHNT, CDR2 YENEEA. With 3 bases clipped from V and 5 bases from J, the junction kept 6 bases outside the gene matches. The CDR3 spans 16 residues. Written as DNA, the CDR3 is TGTGCCAGCAGCTTTACTAGCGGGGGGGCGAGGGAGACCCAGTACTTC. Its translation: CASSFTSGGARETQYF.

The V call is TRBV19, the J call TRBJ1-4; 7 bases agree with TRBD1. The germline gives CDR1 LNHDA, CDR2 SQIVND (reference sequence). V shed 3 bases, J shed 8 bases, and the junction held 9 bases outside the gene matches. The CDR3 is 15 amino acids. CDR3: CASSMKAGGYEKLFF. The CDR3 DNA is TGTGCCAGTAGTATGAAGGCAGGGGGATACGAAAAACTGTTTTTT.

The chain combines TRBV3-1 (or the pseudogene TRBV3-2) with TRBJ2-5; D might be TRBD1 (6 bases). CDR1 and CDR2 (germline): LGHDT, YNNKEL (reference sequence). The germline V and J ends were trimmed by 2 bases and 5 bases, with 15 bases remaining between them. CDR3 length: 15 residues. CDR3 sequence (DNA): TGTGCCAGCAGCCAAAGGGGGATAGGATCGGAGACCCAGTACTTC. Its protein product is CASSQRGIGSETQYF.

The chain has TRBV2 and TRBJ2-5; a possible D gene is TRBD2 (6 bases). Germline CDR1 is SNHLY and CDR2 is FYNNEI. Trimming removed 11 bases from V and 5 bases from J, with 21 bases in between. This CDR3 contains 14 residues. The CDR3 sequence is CAGSRGSVSETQYF. The CDR3 DNA reads as TGTGCCGGAAGCCGGGGGTCGGTATCGGAGACCCAGTACTTC.

The V gene is TRBV10-3, the J gene TRBJ2-3; 9 bases fit TRBD2. The V gene end was trimmed by 3 bases and the J gene end by 2 bases; junction bases not matched to a gene: 6. This CDR3 spans 16 amino acids. CDR1 is ENHRY, CDR2 SYGVKD, per germline. The CDR3 bases are TGTGCCATCAGTGACTCTGCGGGGGGGGACACAGATACGCAGTATTTT. Amino acids: CAISDSAGGDTDTQYF.

The V gene is TRBV9, the J gene TRBJ2-1; 10 bases are a match to TRBD2. This CDR3 has 16 amino acids. Germline V CDR1 and CDR2: SGDLS, YYNGEE. J gave up 7 bases and V 2 bases, and 9 bases lay outside the gene matches. CDR3 in DNA: TGTGCCAGCAGCGTCTTCAGCGGGGGGGCCAGGAATGAGCAGTTCTTC. It translates to CASSVFSGGARNEQFF.

The CDR3, as DNA: TGTGCCAGCAGCTCGAAGCCAGCCACAGGGTCCTCGGTGGCCTACGAGCAGTACTTC. Protein: CASSSKPATGSSVAYEQYF. The chain joins TRBV5-5 to TRBJ2-7, with TRBD1 as a possible D gene (6 bases). The germline V and J ends were trimmed by 3 bases and 2 bases, with 27 bases remaining between them. Per germline, CDR1 SGHKS and CDR2 YYEKEE (reference sequence). This CDR3 is 19 amino acids long.

The chain couples TRBV30 to TRBJ2-7; 8 bases line up with TRBD2. J was trimmed by 4 bases and V by 3 bases; bases with no gene match: 8. CDR1 and CDR2 from the germline V gene are GTSNPN and SVGIG (reference sequence). This CDR3 spans 14 amino acids. Here the CDR3 DNA reads TGTGCCTGGAGGACCGGGACTAGAATTTACGAGCAGTACGTC. Translated: CAWRTGTRIYEQYV.

The chain combines TRBV19 with TRBJ1-6; 8 nucleotides match TRBD1. Germline V CDR1 and CDR2: LNHDA, SQIVND (reference sequence). This CDR3 has 18 residues. The trim removed 7 bases at V and 5 bases at J, leaving 16 bases unmatched. The CDR3, as DNA: TGTGCCAGTAAATCCGGACAGGGTACCCGCTCGGATAATTCACCCCTCCACTTT. It encodes CASKSGQGTRSDNSPLHF. Full variable domain (missing parts from reference TRBV19 and TRBJ1-6): DGGITQSPKYLFRKEGQNVTLSCEQNLNHDAMYWYRQDPGQGLRLIYYSQIVNDFQKGDIAEGYSVSREKKESFPLTVTSAQKNPTAFYLCASKSGQGTRSDNSPLHFGNGTRLTVT.

In its sample, this clone was seen a few times. The chain couples TRBV6-1 to TRBJ1-1, with 8 bases identical to TRBD1. Germline V gene data show CDR1 as MNHNS and CDR2 as SASEGT. V trimming: 3 bases; J trimming: 9 bases; junction bases outside the gene matches: 9. CDR3 length: 14 amino acids. CDR3 in amino acids: CASSDGQGLSQAFF. Written as DNA, the CDR3 is TGTGCCAGCAGTGATGGACAGGGTCTATCCCAAGCTTTCTTT.